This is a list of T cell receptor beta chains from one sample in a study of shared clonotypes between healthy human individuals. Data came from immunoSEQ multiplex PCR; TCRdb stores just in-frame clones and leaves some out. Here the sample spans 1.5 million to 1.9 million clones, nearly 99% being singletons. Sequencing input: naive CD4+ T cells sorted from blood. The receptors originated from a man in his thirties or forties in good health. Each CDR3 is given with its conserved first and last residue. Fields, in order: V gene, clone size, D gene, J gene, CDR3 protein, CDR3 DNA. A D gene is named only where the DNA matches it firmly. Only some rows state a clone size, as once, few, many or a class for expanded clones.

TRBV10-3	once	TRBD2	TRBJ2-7	CAIGTSGTVEQYF	TGTGCCATCGGGACTAGCGGTACGGTCGAGCAGTACTTC
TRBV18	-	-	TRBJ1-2	CASSPPVINYGYTF	TGTGCCAGCTCACCACCGGTCATCAACTATGGCTACACCTTC
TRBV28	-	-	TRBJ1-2	CASSPNTINYGYTF	TGTGCCAGCAGTCCCAACACTATTAACTATGGCTACACCTTC
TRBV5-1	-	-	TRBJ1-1	CASSSRGSRGGTEAFF	TGCGCCAGCAGCTCCCGGGGTTCGAGGGGCGGCACTGAAGCTTTCTTT
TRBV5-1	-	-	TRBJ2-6	CASSAQSSGANVLTF	TGCGCCAGCAGCGCACAGAGCTCTGGGGCCAACGTCCTGACTTTC
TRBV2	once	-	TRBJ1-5	CASTLRWNNQPQHF	TGTGCCAGCACCTTAAGGTGGAACAATCAGCCCCAGCATTTT
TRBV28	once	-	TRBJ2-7	CASSFYPGTYEQYF	TGTGCCAGCAGTTTTTACCCCGGGACCTACGAGCAGTACTTC
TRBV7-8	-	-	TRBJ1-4	CASSRRGAEKLFF	TGTGCCAGCAGCCGGCGGGGGGCTGAAAAACTGTTTTTT
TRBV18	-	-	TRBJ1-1	CASSPLADMNTEAFF	TGTGCCAGCTCACCCCTCGCCGATATGAACACTGAAGCTTTCTTT
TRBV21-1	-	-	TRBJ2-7	CASSKRAGTGGRYEQYF	TGTGCCAGCAGCAAAAGGGCCGGGACAGGGGGCAGGTACGAGCAGTACTTC
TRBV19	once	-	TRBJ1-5	CASSMGRSSNQPQHF	TGTGCCAGTAGTATGGGCCGGAGTAGCAATCAGCCCCAGCATTTT
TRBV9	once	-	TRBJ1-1	CATSPSEMNTEAFF	TGTGCCACAAGCCCTTCGGAGATGAACACTGAAGCTTTCTTT
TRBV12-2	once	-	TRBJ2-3	CASRLLAGVTDTQYF	TGTGCAAGTCGCTTATTAGCGGGAGTTACAGATACGCAGTATTTT
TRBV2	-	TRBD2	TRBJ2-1	CASIPDAAGASEQFF	TGTGCCAGCATACCGGATGCGGCGGGAGCGAGTGAGCAGTTCTTC
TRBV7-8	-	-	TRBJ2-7	CASSLARISEQYF	TGTGCCAGCAGCTTAGCGCGAATTTCCGAGCAGTACTTC
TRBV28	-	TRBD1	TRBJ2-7	CASSLTGYEQYF	TGTGCCAGCAGTCTGACAGGGTACGAGCAGTACTTC
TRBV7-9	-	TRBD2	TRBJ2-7	CASSLGAGVLYEQYF	TGTGCCAGCAGCTTAGGGGCGGGAGTTCTCTACGAGCAGTACTTC
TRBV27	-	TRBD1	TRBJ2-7	CASSFLGQVSSYEQYF	TGTGCCAGCAGTTTCCTCGGACAGGTGAGCTCCTACGAGCAGTACTTC
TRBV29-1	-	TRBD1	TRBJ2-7	CSVRGQGSYEQYF	TGCAGCGTGAGAGGACAGGGTTCCTACGAGCAGTACTTC
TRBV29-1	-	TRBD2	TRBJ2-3	CSHWGRADTQYF	TGCAGTCATTGGGGGAGGGCAGATACGCAGTATTTT
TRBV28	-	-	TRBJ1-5	CASSAAIVNQPQHF	TGTGCCAGCAGTGCTGCGATCGTAAATCAGCCCCAGCATTTT
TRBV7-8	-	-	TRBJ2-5	CASSLVNGRQETQYF	TGTGCCAGCAGCTTAGTAAACGGAAGACAAGAGACCCAGTACTTC
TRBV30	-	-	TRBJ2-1	CAWRPRGGRGSYNEQFF	TGTGCCTGGAGGCCTAGGGGGGGCAGAGGCTCCTACAATGAGCAGTTCTTC
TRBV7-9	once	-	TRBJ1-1	CASSLVTGNTEAFF	TGTGCCAGCAGCTTAGTGACAGGGAACACTGAAGCTTTCTTT
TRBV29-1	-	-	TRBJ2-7	CSVAAPAGSNYEQYF	TGCAGCGTTGCCGCTCCGGCGGGCTCGAATTACGAGCAGTACTTC
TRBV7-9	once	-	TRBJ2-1	CASTPNPRGSSYNEQFF	TGTGCCAGCACCCCCAACCCACGGGGGAGCTCCTACAATGAGCAGTTCTTC
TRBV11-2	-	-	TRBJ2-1	CASSLVTGIGGREQFF	TGTGCCAGCAGCTTAGTTACCGGGATTGGCGGCCGTGAGCAGTTCTTC
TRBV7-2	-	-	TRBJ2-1	CASSLVVNNEQFF	TGTGCCAGCAGCTTAGTAGTTAACAATGAGCAGTTCTTC
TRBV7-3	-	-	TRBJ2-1	CASSIFSGVGNEQFF	TGTGCCAGCAGCATATTTTCAGGGGTAGGGAATGAGCAGTTCTTC
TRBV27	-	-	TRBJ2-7	CASSLLVGAYEQYF	TGTGCCAGCAGTTTACTAGTTGGGGCCTACGAGCAGTACTTC
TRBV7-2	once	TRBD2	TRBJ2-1	CASSLGGGAGSYNEQFF	TGTGCCAGCAGCTTAGGGGGAGGGGCCGGCTCCTACAATGAGCAGTTCTTC
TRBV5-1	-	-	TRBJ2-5	CASSLAEGDGETQYF	TGCGCCAGCAGCTTGGCCGAGGGAGATGGAGAGACCCAGTACTTC
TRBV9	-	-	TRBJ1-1	CASSVGQGEAFF	TGTGCCAGCAGCGTAGGGCAGGGTGAAGCTTTCTTT
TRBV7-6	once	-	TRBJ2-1	CASSLVSGYNEQFF	TGTGCCAGCAGCTTAGTTTCGGGGTACAATGAGCAGTTCTTC
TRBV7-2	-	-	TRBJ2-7	CASSLAVREYEQYF	TGTGCCAGCAGCTTGGCTGTCAGAGAATACGAGCAGTACTTC
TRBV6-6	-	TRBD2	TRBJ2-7	CASSYTTSGKYEQYF	TGTGCCAGCAGTTACACGACTAGCGGGAAATACGAGCAGTACTTC
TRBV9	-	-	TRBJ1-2	CASSVGGAAQNLYGYTF	TGTGCCAGCAGCGTAGGAGGGGCGGCCCAGAACCTCTATGGCTACACCTTC
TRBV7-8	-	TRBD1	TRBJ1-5	CASSVTGAQFQPQHF	TGTGCCAGCAGCGTTACAGGGGCTCAGTTTCAGCCCCAGCATTTT
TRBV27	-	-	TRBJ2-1	CATEPSSYNEQFF	TGTGCCACCGAACCCAGCTCCTACAATGAGCAGTTCTTC
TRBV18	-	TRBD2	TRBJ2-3	CASSPLPGRGDTQYF	TGTGCCAGCTCACCCTTGCCAGGGAGGGGAGATACGCAGTATTTT
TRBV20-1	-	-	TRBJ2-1	CSARIRKEQFF	TGCAGTGCTAGGATCCGTAAAGAGCAGTTCTTC
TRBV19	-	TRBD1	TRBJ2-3	CASSTQGQGFTDTQYF	TGTGCCAGTAGTACCCAAGGACAGGGGTTCACAGATACGCAGTATTTT
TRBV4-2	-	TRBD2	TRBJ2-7	CASSQVTSGSYEQYF	TGTGCCAGCAGCCAAGTAACTAGCGGATCCTACGAGCAGTACTTC
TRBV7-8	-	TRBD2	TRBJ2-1	CASSFLAGGHEQFF	TGTGCCAGCAGCTTCTTAGCGGGAGGGCATGAGCAGTTCTTC
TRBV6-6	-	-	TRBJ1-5	CASSYSPESRTQHF	TGTGCCAGCAGTTACTCTCCAGAATCCAGGACCCAGCATTTT
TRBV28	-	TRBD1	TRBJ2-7	CASSKSGQGDEQYF	TGTGCCAGCAGTAAGTCGGGACAGGGCGACGAGCAGTACTTC
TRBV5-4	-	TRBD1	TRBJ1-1	CASSPTGGFTEAFF	TGTGCCAGCAGCCCCACAGGGGGCTTCACTGAAGCTTTCTTT
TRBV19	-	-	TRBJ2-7	CASSAWGEVYEQYF	TGTGCCAGTAGTGCCTGGGGGGAAGTCTACGAGCAGTACTTC
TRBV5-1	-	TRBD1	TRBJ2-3	CASSLGQGVDTQYF	TGCGCCAGCAGCCTAGGACAGGGGGTGGATACGCAGTATTTT
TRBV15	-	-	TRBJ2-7	CATSRDLVFIGEQYF	TGTGCCACCAGCAGAGATCTAGTATTCATAGGCGAGCAGTACTTC
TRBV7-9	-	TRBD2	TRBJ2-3	CASRERLAGDTDTQYF	TGTGCCAGCAGGGAAAGACTAGCGGGAGACACAGATACGCAGTATTTT
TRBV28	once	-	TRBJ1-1	CASSLSRGEREAFF	TGTGCCAGCAGTTTATCCCGGGGGGAGAGAGAAGCTTTCTTT
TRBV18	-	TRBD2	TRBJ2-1	CASSGLAEFSSYNEQFF	TGTGCCAGCTCAGGACTAGCGGAGTTTAGCTCCTACAATGAGCAGTTCTTC
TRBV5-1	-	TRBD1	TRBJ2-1	CASSSLPGQGSYNEQFF	TGCGCCAGCAGCTCACTTCCGGGACAGGGGTCCTACAATGAGCAGTTCTTC
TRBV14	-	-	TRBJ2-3	CASSETGRAADTQYF	TGTGCCAGCTCCGAGACGGGCCGGGCGGCAGATACGCAGTATTTT
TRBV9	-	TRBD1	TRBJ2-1	CASSEPGQGSYNEQFF	TGTGCCAGCAGCGAGCCGGGACAGGGGTCCTACAATGAGCAGTTCTTC
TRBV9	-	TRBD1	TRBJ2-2	CASSARQGYTGELFF	TGTGCCAGCAGCGCCCGACAGGGGTACACCGGGGAGCTGTTTTTT